The next 6 T cell receptor beta chains were all read from a single sample in a study of cytomegalovirus exposure and HLA in healthy donors (dated by TCRdb to 2015 to 2018). The library was made by the immunoSEQ multiplex PCR assay. For the multiplex PCR, a mixture combining 60 forward primers for TCR Vbeta segments and 13 reverse primers for TCR Jbeta segments was used. TCRdb took over this immuneACCESS table, retaining in-frame rearrangements with V and J assigned. Such tables are incomplete; in checked studies, under half of the missing clones stem from an unresolved V gene, and the remainder is unexplained. A total of roughly 130,000 clones appear in this sample, 80% of them only once. The top ten hold about 2.6% of the sample. Material: PBMCs. These receptors originate from a man aged 30 to 39 in good health and CMV-seronegative.

Comment on this clone: Additional DNA sequences in this sample encode the identical CDR3. The gene calls are TRBV9 and TRBJ2-3, with no clear D. The V gene lost 0 bases and the J gene lost 2 bases, with 7 bases spanning the gap. This CDR3 is 14 amino acids long. The V gene's germline CDR1 is SGDLS and CDR2 YYNGEE. The CDR3, as DNA: TGTGCCAGCAGCGTAGACTACAACACAGATACGCAGTATTTT. Translating gives CASSVDYNTDTQYF.

This chain links TRBV6-1 with TRBJ2-1; 8 bases map to TRBD2. This CDR3 is built from 14 residues. Germline CDR1 MNHNS, CDR2 SASEGT. V lost 6 bases to trimming and J lost 6 bases; unmatched junction nucleotides: 7. CDR3 nucleotides: TGTGCCAGCAGGATGAGCGGGAGCCCCAATGAGCAGTTCTTC. Protein sequence: CASRMSGSPNEQFF.

The chain employs TRBV27 and TRBJ2-2, with TRBD2 identical over 10 bases. This CDR3 has 16 residues. The trim removed 3 bases at V and 7 bases at J, leaving 8 bases unmatched. Germline CDR1 MNHEY, CDR2 SMNVEV (reference sequence). The DNA of the CDR3 is TGTGCCAGCAGTTTCTGGGGGCTAGCGGGAGACGGGGAGCTGTTTTTT. It yields the protein CASSFWGLAGDGELFF.

This clone has just one count. This sequence joins TRBV15 and TRBJ1-5, with 11 bases matching TRBD1. CDR1 is LNHNV and CDR2 is YYDKDF in the germline V gene (reference sequence). The CDR3 runs 16 residues. The V segment lost 3 bases and the J segment 7 bases; nucleotides outside the gene matches: 8. The CDR3: CATSSVGQGAQQPQHF. As DNA, the CDR3 is TGTGCCACCAGCAGCGTAGGACAGGGGGCGCAGCAGCCCCAGCATTTT.

The chain has TRBV10-3 and TRBJ1-2; D gene uncertain. Germline V gene data show CDR1 as ENHRY and CDR2 as SYGVKD. V lost 6 bases to trimming and J lost 1 base, with 15 bases between them. The CDR3 loop spans 15 amino acids. As DNA, the CDR3 is TGTGCCATCAGAGAAGAGAGGGTAGATAACTATGGCTACACCTTC. It is translated as CAIREERVDNYGYTF.

The chain combines TRBV20-1 with TRBJ1-2; 8 bases map to TRBD1. In germline, CDR1 is DFQATT, CDR2 SNEGSKA (reference sequence). This CDR3 is 11 amino acids long. V trimming: 6 bases; J trimming: 8 bases; junction bases outside the gene matches: 5. CDR3 DNA sequence: TGCAGTGCCTCGACAGGGGTCGGCTACACCTTC. This translates into CSASTGVGYTF.